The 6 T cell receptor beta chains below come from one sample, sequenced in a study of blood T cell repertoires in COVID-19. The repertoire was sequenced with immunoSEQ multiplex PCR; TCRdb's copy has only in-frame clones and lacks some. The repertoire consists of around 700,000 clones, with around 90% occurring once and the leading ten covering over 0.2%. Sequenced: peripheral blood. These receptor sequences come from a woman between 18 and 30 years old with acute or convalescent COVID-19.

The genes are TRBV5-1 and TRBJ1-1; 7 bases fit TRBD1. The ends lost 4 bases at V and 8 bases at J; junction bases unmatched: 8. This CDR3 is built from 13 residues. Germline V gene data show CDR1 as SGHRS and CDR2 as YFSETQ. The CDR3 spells CASSRDDRAEAFF. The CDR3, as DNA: TGCGCCAGCAGCCGTGATGACAGGGCCGAAGCTTTCTTT.

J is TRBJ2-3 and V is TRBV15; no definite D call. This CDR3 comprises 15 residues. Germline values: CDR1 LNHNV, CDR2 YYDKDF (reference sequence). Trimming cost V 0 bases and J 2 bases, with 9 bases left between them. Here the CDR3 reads CATSRDGLSTDTQYF. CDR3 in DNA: TGTGCCACCAGCAGAGATGGGCTATCCACAGATACGCAGTATTTT.

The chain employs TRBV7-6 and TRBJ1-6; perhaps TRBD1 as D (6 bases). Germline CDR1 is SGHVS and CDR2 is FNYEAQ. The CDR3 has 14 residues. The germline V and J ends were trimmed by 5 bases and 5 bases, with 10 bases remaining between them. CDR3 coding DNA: TGTGCCAGCAGCCGGACAGTAGATAATTCACCCCTCCACTTT. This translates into CASSRTVDNSPLHF.

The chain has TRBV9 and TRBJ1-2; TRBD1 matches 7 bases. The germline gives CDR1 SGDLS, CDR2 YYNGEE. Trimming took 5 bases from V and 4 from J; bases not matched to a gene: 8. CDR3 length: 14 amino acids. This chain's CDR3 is CASSFTGTAYGYTF. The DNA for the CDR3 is TGTGCCAGCAGTTTTACCGGGACAGCCTATGGCTACACCTTC.

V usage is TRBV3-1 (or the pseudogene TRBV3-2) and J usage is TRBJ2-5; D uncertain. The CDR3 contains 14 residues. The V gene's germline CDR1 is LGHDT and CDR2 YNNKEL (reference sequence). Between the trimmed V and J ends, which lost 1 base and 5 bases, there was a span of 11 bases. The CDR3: CASSQGPGRETQYF. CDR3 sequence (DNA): TGTGCCAGCAGCCAAGGGCCCGGCAGGGAGACCCAGTACTTC.

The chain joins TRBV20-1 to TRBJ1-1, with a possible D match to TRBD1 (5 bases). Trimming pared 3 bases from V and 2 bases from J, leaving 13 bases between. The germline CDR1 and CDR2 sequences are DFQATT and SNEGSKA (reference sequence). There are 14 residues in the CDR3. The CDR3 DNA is TGCAGTGCTAGTATCCCAGACAGTAACACTGAAGCTTTCTTT. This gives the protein CSASIPDSNTEAFF.